Below are 4 T cell receptor beta chains sequenced from a single sample in a study of T cells in Graves' hyperthyroidism and ophthalmopathy. Researchers took RNA transcripts and amplified the TCR beta CDR3 regions from them. Using the HTBI primer set, a first-round RT-PCR was run on the TCR CDR3. TCRdb itself ran the multiplex PCR reads through MiXCR, one entry per CDR3 protein. The sample holds a few hundred thousand distinct CDR3 sequences, roughly an eighth seen once. Material: blood. The receptors were sampled from a woman between 18 and 30 years old with Graves' hyperthyroidism.

This sequence joins TRBV28 and TRBJ2-7; 7 bases fit TRBD2. V was clipped by 0 bases and J by 3 bases; unmatched bases: 5. This CDR3 contains 15 residues. Germline lookup yields CDR1 MDHEN and CDR2 SYDVKM. The CDR3: CASSLWAGALYEQYF. The CDR3 DNA reads as TGTGCCAGCAGTTTATGGGCGGGAGCGCTCTACGAGCAGTACTTC.

On this clonotype itself: The junction differs from germline at one of its ends, possibly a read error. This chain links TRBV5-5 with TRBJ1-1; the D is unclear. This CDR3 has 15 amino acids. From germline, CDR1 is SGHKS and CDR2 YYEKEE (reference sequence). CDR3: CAGSLGIGMNTEAFF. The CDR3 DNA is TGTGCCGGCAGCTTGGGTATAGGGATGAACACTGAAGCTTTCTTT.

This clonotype was counted at least ten times. The chain employs TRBV19 and TRBJ1-1; D not resolved. CDR3 length: 15 amino acids. The germline V and J ends were trimmed by 2 bases and 3 bases, with 13 bases remaining between them. Germline assignment: CDR1 LNHDA and CDR2 SQIVND (reference sequence). CDR3 loop: CASSIWGRVDTEAFF. The CDR3 DNA sequence: TGTGCCAGTAGTATATGGGGTCGGGTTGACACTGAAGCTTTCTTT.

Turning to this clonotype: With a much larger clone just one base away, this may be a read error. The chain has TRBV6-2 or TRBV6-3 and TRBJ2-3, with no clear D. The germline V gene encodes CDR1 MNHEY and CDR2 SVGEGT. The CDR3 contains 16 residues. CDR3 sequence (DNA): TGTACCAGCAGTTCCGAAATCTCAGAGCGCACAGATACGCAGTATTTT. This translates into CTSSSEISERTDTQYF.